This T cell receptor (beta chain) was sequenced in a study of shared clonotypes between healthy human individuals. Broader study findings: Shared clonotypes across all four donors exceeded non-shared ones in generation probability.

Those who donated were healthy HIV-negative adults, with no recent acute infections or vaccinations reported. Adults of Caucasian background living in Nashville, Tennessee made up all donors. Some 27,000 T cell genomes, or roughly 200 ng DNA, went into the sorted-subset replicate PCRs. Sequencing was performed with immunoSEQ multiplex PCR; in TCRdb, only in-frame clones are kept and a portion is missing. The table shows about 2.4 million clones, with approximately 93% occurring only once. For this clone: Its antigen remains unknown.

The CDR3 consists of 16 residues. Germline V CDR1 and CDR2: MDHEN, SYDVKM. The ends lost 5 bases at V and 2 bases at J; junction bases unmatched: 9. The J gene is TRBJ1-5, the V gene TRBV28, with 7 bases matching TRBD1. Specimen: naive CD4+ T cells from PBMCs. Subset meaning: CD45RA+ positively selected. The source is a man between 18 and 29 years old in good health. Some clones in this sample may be carry-over from other donors' samples. The CDR3 nucleotides are TGTGCCAGCAGTCTGTACCTCAGGGGGGGCAATCAGCCCCAGCATTTT. Translating gives CASSLYLRGGNQPQHF.